This T cell receptor beta chain was profiled in a study of blood T cell repertoires in COVID-19. The wider study: The study drew acute and convalescent COVID-19 samples from the United States, Italy and Spain.

The CDR3 is 19 amino acids. V lost 0 bases and J lost 3; bases outside the gene matches: 14. CDR1 is SGHVS and CDR2 is FNYEAQ in the germline V gene. Sequencing was performed with immunoSEQ multiplex PCR; in TCRdb, only in-frame clones are kept and a portion is missing. Of some 49,000 clones in the sample, approximately 87% were seen once. This rearrangement joins TRBV7-6 to TRBJ2-7, with 10 nucleotides matching TRBD2. Sequencing was performed on peripheral blood. The receptor comes from a human donor in a cohort sampled during active COVID-19. The CDR3 is CASSLASALAGARGYEQYF. As DNA, the CDR3 is TGTGCCAGCAGCTTAGCGTCGGCCCTAGCGGGGGCACGAGGCTACGAGCAGTACTTC.